This TCR beta chain was captured in a study of response to subunit inactivated influenza vaccine. Findings of the study overall: Each seasonal influenza vaccination, the authors suggested, recruits few new T cells.

This clonotype came up many times. Its antigen remains unidentified. V gave up 4 bases and J gave up 10 bases; unmatched junction bases: 8. The CDR3 is 14 residues long. The germline CDR1 and CDR2 sequences are SGHRS and YFSETQ. TCRdb re-analysed the RT-PCR reads in MiXCR, keeping a single row per CDR3 protein. The data hold about 500,000 distinct CDR3 sequences, with over 10% observed a single time. V is TRBV5-1 and J is TRBJ1-6; 7 bases agree with TRBD1. Sequenced here: PBMCs from blood, sampled 45 days after vaccination. This TCR came from a man aged 45 to 65 who received an inactivated influenza vaccine. The CDR3 loop reads CASSQRQGSSPLHF. The CDR3 DNA follows: TGCGCCAGCAGCCAGAGACAGGGCAGCTCACCCCTCCACTTT.